What follows are 10 T cell receptor beta chains derived from one specimen sequenced in a study of blood T cell repertoires in COVID-19. Only in-frame clones appear in the TCRdb table, and some are missing; sequencing was by immunoSEQ multiplex PCR. The sample shows about 150,000 clones, 80% to 90% of them seen only once. Input material: peripheral blood. These receptors were taken from a woman in her 70s who had recovered from COVID-19.

CDR3 loop: CASSGRGQLNTGELFF. DNA for the CDR3: TGTGCCAGCAGCGGCAGGGGTCAGTTGAACACCGGGGAGCTGTTTTTT. The rearrangement joins TRBV2 to TRBJ2-2; D perhaps matches TRBD1 (6 bases). This CDR3 has 16 amino acids. Germline V gives CDR1 SNHLY, CDR2 FYNNEI. V gave up 6 bases and J gave up 1 base, with 15 bases separating them.

The table lists this clone with a count of one. The chain is built from TRBV18 and TRBJ1-2; maybe TRBD1 (5 bases). V lost 3 bases and J 2 bases, leaving 10 bases between the germline ends. The CDR3 sequence is 14 residues long. Germline V CDR1 and CDR2: KGHSH, LQKENI. The CDR3 DNA sequence: TGTGCCAGCTCACCCCTGACAGTGAACTATGGCTACACCTTC. This codes for CASSPLTVNYGYTF.

J is TRBJ1-1 and V is TRBV28, with a weak D call TRBD1 (5 bases). Germline V gene data show CDR1 as MDHEN and CDR2 as SYDVKM. With 2 bases removed from V and 1 base from J, the gap between germline ends came to 8 bases. This CDR3 spans 14 amino acids. The CDR3, as DNA: TGTGCCAGCAGTTTAGGCGGGGGGAACACTGAAGCTTTCTTT. This codes for CASSLGGGNTEAFF.

This clone was detected only once. The V and J genes are TRBV6-5 and TRBJ2-3; 8 bases map to TRBD2. The CDR3 is 12 amino acids. V lost 4 bases, J lost 14 bases, and 8 bases stayed unmatched. Germline CDR1 MNHEY, CDR2 SVGAGI. CDR3 loop: CASSSPRGGRYF. CDR3 DNA sequence: TGTGCCAGCAGTTCCCCCCGGGGGGGAAGGTATTTT.

This sequence joins TRBV4-3 and TRBJ2-3; TRBD2 might be the D (6 bases). The CDR3 is made up of 13 amino acids. Germline CDR1 is LGHNA and CDR2 is YSLEER. The ends were cut back, 6 bases at V and 6 bases at J, with 13 bases in the middle. CDR3 sequence reads: CASRASGGDTQYF. Here the CDR3 DNA reads TGCGCCAGCAGGGCCTCTGGAGGGGATACGCAGTATTTT.

The rearrangement uses TRBV6-5 and TRBJ1-1, with a possible D match to TRBD1 (6 bases). V lost 7 bases, J lost 11 bases, and 20 bases lay in between. The CDR3 has 13 amino acids. Germline-derived CDR1 and CDR2 are MNHEY and SVGAGI. This CDR3 reads CASNPSRGAGAFF. The CDR3 DNA sequence: TGTGCCAGCAACCCGTCCCGGGGGGCCGGGGCTTTCTTT.

The chain employs TRBV7-8 and TRBJ2-2, with 7 bases that match TRBD2. The CDR3 sequence is 20 residues long. CDR1 and CDR2 (germline): SGHVS, FQNEAQ. V dropped 5 bases and J dropped 2; count of bases not matched to a gene: 20. In DNA, the CDR3 is TGTGCCAGCAGCCGAGAGGCATTATCGGCTAGCGGAGTTAACACCGGGGAGCTGTTTTTT. It specifies CASSREALSASGVNTGELFF.

The V and J genes are TRBV28 and TRBJ2-5, with a tentative D call TRBD2 (5 bases). V lost 6 bases to trimming and J lost 2 bases, with 13 bases between them. CDR1 MDHEN and CDR2 SYDVKM come from the germline V gene. The CDR3 has 14 amino acids. CDR3 loop: CASSRRDLQETQYF. The CDR3 DNA reads TGTGCCAGCAGCCGCCGGGATTTGCAAGAGACCCAGTACTTC.

The table lists this clone with a few counts. In the same sample, other DNA sequences code for this CDR3. V and J are TRBV19 and TRBJ2-7; 8 bases match TRBD2. V lost 3 bases and J lost 2; bases outside the gene matches: 6. Looked up from germline, CDR1 is LNHDA and CDR2 is SQIVND (reference sequence). This CDR3 comprises 15 residues. The CDR3 DNA reads as TGTGCCAGTAGTATCGGGGCGGGAGGCCCCTACGAGCAGTACTTC. This codes for CASSIGAGGPYEQYF.

The V gene is TRBV27, the J gene TRBJ2-7; TRBD2 is a possible D gene (5 bases). CDR1 is MNHEY, CDR2 SMNVEV, per germline (reference sequence). V dropped 7 bases and J dropped 0 bases, with 16 bases sitting between them. The CDR3 is made up of 15 amino acids. This CDR3 is CASTPTRSGSYEQYF. The DNA of the CDR3 is TGTGCCAGCACCCCGACGAGGAGCGGCTCCTACGAGCAGTACTTC.